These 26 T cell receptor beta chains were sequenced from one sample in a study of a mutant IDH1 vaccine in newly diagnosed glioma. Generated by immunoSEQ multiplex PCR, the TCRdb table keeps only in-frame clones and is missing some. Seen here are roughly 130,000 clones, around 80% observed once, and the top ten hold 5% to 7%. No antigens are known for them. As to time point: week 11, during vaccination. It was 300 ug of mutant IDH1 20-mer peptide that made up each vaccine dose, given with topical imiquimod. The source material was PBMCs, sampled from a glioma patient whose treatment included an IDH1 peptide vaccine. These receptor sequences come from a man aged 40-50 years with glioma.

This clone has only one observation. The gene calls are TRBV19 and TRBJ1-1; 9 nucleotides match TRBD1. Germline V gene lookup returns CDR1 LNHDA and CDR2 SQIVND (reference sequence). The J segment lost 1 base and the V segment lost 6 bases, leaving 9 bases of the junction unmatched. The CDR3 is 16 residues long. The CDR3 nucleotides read TGTGCCAGTAGAATCCGGGACAGGGTTCAGAACACTGAAGCTTTCTTT. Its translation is CASRIRDRVQNTEAFF.

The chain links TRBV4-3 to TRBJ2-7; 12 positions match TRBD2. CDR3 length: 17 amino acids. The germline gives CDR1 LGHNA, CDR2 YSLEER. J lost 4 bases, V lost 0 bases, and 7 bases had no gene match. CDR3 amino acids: CASSQDTRLAGEYEQYF. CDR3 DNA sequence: TGCGCCAGCAGCCAAGATACTCGACTAGCGGGAGAATACGAGCAGTACTTC.

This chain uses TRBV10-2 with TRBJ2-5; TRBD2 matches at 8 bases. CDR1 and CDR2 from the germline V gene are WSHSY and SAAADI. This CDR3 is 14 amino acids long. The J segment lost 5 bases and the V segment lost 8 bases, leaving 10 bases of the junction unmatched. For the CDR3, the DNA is TGCGCCAGCCGAAACACGGGGGGGAGGGAGACCCAGTACTTC. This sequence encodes CASRNTGGRETQYF.

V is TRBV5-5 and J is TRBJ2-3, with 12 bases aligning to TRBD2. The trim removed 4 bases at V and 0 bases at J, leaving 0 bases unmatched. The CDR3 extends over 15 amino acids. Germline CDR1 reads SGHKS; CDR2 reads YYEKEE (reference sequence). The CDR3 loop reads CASSGLAGSTDTQYF. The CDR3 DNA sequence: TGTGCCAGCAGCGGACTAGCGGGGAGCACAGATACGCAGTATTTT.

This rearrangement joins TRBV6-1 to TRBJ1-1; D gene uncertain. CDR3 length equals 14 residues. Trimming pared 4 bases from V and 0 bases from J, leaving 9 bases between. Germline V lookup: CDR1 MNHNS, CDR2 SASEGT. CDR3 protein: CASSVQTLNTEAFF. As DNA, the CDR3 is TGTGCCAGCAGTGTACAGACTTTGAACACTGAAGCTTTCTTT.

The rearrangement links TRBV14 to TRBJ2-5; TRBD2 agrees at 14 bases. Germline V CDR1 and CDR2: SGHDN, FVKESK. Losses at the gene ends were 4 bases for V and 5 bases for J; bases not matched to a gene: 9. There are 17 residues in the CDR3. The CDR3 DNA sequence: TGTGCCAGCAGCCGTCTGTCGGGACTAGCGGGAGTGGAGACCCAGTACTTC. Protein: CASSRLSGLAGVETQYF.

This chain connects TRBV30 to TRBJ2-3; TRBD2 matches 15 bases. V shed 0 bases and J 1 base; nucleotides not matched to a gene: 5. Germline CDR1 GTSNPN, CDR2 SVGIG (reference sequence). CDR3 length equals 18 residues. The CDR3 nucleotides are TGTGCCTGGAGTGTTGGACTAGCGGGGGGGCCCGGCACAGATACGCAGTATTTT. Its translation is CAWSVGLAGGPGTDTQYF. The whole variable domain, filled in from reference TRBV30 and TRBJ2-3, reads SQTIHQWPATLVQPVGSPLSLECTVEGTSNPNLYWYRQAAGRGLQLLFYSVGIGQISSEVPQNLSASRPQDRQFILSSKKLLLSDSGFYLCAWSVGLAGGPGTDTQYFGPGTRLTVL.

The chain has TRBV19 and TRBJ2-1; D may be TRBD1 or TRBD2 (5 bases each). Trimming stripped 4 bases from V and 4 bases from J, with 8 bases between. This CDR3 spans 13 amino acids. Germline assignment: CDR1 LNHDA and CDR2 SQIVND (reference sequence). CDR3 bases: TGTGCCAGTAGTACGGGACGTTACAATGAGCAGTTCTTC. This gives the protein CASSTGRYNEQFF.

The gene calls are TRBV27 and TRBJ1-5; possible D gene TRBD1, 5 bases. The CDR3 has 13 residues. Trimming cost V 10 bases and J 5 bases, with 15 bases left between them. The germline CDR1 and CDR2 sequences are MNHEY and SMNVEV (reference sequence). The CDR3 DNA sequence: TGTGCCACTCGGGACTCTCCGGATCAGCCCCAGCATTTT. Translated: CATRDSPDQPQHF.

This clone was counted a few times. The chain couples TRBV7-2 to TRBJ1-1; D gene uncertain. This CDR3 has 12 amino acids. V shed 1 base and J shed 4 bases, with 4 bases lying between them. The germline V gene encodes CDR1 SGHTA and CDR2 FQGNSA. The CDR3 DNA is TGTGCCAGCAGCTTAGTCTCCACTGAAGCTTTCTTT. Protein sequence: CASSLVSTEAFF.

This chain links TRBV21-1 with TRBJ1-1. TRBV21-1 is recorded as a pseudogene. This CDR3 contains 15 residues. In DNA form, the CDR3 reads TGTGCCAGCAAGACCATGGGGAGGTCCCGGTTTGGAGCTTTCTTT. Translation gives CASKTMGRSRFGAFF.

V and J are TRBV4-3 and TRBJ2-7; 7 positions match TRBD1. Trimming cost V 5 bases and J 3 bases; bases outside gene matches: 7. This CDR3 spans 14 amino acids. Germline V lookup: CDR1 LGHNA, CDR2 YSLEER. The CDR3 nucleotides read TGCGCCAGCAGCGTGGCGACAGGGCTCTACGAGCAGTACTTC. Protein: CASSVATGLYEQYF.

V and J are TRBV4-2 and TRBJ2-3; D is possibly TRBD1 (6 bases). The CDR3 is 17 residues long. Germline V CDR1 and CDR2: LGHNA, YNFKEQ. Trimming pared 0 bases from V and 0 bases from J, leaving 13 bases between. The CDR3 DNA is TGTGCCAGCAGCCAAGATCCTTCCGGGACAAGCACAGATACGCAGTATTTT. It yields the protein CASSQDPSGTSTDTQYF.

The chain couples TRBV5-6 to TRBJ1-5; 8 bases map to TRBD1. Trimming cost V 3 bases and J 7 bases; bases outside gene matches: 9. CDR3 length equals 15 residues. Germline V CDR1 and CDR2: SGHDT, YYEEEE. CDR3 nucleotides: TGTGCCAGCAGCTGGGCAGGGGGCGACGGCCAGCCCCAGCATTTT. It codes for CASSWAGGDGQPQHF.

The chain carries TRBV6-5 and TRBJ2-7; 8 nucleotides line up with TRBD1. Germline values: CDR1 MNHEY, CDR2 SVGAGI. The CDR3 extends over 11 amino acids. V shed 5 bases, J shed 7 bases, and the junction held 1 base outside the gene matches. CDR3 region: CASSTGGEQYF. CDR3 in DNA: TGTGCCAGCAGTACAGGGGGAGAGCAGTACTTC.

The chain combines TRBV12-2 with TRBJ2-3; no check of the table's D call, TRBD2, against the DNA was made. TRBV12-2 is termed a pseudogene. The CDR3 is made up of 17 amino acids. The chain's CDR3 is CASRCVSLAPSTDTQYF. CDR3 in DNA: TGTGCAAGTCGCTGCGTTTCTCTAGCGCCCAGCACAGATACGCAGTATTTT.

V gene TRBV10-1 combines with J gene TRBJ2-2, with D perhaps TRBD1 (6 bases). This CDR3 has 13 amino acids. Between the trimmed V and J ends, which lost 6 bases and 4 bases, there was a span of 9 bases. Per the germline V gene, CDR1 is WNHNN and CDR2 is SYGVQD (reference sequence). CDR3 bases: TGCGCCAGCAGACAGGGAGCCACCGGGGAGCTGTTTTTT. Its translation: CASRQGATGELFF.

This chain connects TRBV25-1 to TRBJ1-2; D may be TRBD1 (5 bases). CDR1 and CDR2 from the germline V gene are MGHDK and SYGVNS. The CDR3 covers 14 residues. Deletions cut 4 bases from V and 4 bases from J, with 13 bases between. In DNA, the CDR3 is TGTGCCAGCAGTGCTGACAGCTGGATCTATGGCTACACCTTC. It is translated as CASSADSWIYGYTF.

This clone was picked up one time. The CDR3 loop is CASSRGQMNNEQFF. The CDR3 bases are TGCGCCAGCAGCAGGGGACAGATGAACAATGAGCAGTTCTTC. This chain joins TRBV5-1 and TRBJ2-1, with TRBD1 matching over 7 bases. V was pared by 4 bases and J by 5 bases, with 6 bases of the junction left unmatched. From germline, CDR1 is SGHRS and CDR2 YFSETQ. This CDR3 has 14 amino acids.

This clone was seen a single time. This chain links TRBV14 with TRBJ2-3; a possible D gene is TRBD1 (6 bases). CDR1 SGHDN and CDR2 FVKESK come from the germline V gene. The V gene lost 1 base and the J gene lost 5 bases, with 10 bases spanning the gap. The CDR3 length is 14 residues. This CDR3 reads CASSQVIGGDTQYF. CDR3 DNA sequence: TGTGCCAGCAGCCAAGTGATAGGGGGAGATACGCAGTATTTT.

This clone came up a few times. CDR3 DNA sequence: TGCAGCGTTTCGGGAGGAACTAATGAAAAACTGTTTTTT. This codes for CSVSGGTNEKLFF. This chain joins TRBV29-1 and TRBJ1-4, with unresolved D. Germline V gives CDR1 SQVTM, CDR2 ANQGSEA. This CDR3 spans 13 amino acids. V dropped 5 bases and J dropped 1 base, with 8 bases sitting between them.

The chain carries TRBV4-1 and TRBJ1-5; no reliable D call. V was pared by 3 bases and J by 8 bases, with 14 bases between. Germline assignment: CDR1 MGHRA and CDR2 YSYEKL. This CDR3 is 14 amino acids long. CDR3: CASSQALGIEPQHF. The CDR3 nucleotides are TGCGCCAGCAGCCAGGCCCTGGGTATTGAGCCCCAGCATTTT.

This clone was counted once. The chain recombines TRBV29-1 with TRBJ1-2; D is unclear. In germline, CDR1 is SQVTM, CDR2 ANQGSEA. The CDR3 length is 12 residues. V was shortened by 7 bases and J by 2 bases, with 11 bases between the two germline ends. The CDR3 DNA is TGCAGCGCCCGGGTCTCAAACTATGGCTACACCTTC. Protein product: CSARVSNYGYTF.

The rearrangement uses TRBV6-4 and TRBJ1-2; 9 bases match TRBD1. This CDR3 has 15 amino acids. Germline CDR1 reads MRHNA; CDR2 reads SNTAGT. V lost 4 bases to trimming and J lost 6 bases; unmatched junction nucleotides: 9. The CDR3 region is CASSVEGQGAHGYTF. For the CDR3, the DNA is TGTGCCAGCAGTGTTGAGGGACAGGGCGCCCATGGCTACACCTTC.

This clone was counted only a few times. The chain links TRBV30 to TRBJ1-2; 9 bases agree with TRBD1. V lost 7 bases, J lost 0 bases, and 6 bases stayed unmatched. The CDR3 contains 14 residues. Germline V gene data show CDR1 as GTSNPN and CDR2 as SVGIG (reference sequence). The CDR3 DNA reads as TGTGCCTACCGGGACAGGGAGTCTAACTATGGCTACACCTTC. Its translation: CAYRDRESNYGYTF. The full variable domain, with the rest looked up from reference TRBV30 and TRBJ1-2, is SQTIHQWPATLVQPVGSPLSLECTVEGTSNPNLYWYRQAAGRGLQLLFYSVGIGQISSEVPQNLSASRPQDRQFILSSKKLLLSDSGFYLCAYRDRESNYGYTFGSGTRLTVV.

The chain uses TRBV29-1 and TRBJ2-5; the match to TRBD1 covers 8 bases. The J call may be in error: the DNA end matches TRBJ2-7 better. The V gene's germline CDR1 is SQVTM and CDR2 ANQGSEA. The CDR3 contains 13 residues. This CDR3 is CSVGTGVSYEQYF. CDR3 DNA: TGCAGCGTCGGGACAGGAGTCTCCTACGAGCAGTACTTC.